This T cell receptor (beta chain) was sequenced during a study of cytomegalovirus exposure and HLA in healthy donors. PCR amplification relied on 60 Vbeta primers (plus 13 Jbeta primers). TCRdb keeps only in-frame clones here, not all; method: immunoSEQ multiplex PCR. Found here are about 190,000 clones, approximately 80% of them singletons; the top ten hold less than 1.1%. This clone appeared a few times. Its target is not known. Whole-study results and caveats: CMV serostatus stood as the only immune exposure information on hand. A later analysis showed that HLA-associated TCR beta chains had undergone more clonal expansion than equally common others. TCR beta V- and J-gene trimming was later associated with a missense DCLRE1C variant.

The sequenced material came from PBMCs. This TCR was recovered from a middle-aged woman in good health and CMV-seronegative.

This chain's CDR3 is CASSQTGYSNQPQHF. CDR3 bases: TGTGCCAGCAGCCAAACAGGGTATAGCAATCAGCCCCAGCATTTT. The chain employs TRBV27 and TRBJ1-5, with D tentatively TRBD1 (6 bases). V lost 6 bases to trimming and J lost 0 bases, with 12 bases between them. Germline V gene lookup returns CDR1 MNHEY and CDR2 SMNVEV (reference sequence). The CDR3 has 15 residues.